A single sample is the source of the 15 T cell receptor beta chains below, sequenced in a study of spatial heterogeneity in lung cancer. The time point is: sample taken at primary tumor resection. Each CDR3 protein is one row after TCRdb ran MiXCR on the 5' RACE reads. The sample lists tens of thousands of distinct CDR3 sequences, roughly an eighth occurring once. Sequencing was performed on PBMCs, taken at surgery. These receptors originate from a male donor with early-stage non-small cell lung cancer.

This clonotype was recorded many times. CDR3 in amino acids: CASSTKRSRRAPETQYF. CDR3 nucleotides: TGTGCCAGCAGCACTAAGAGGTCCCGCCGAGCCCCAGAGACCCAGTACTTC. The rearrangement uses TRBV5-4 and TRBJ2-5, with D hard to call. V lost 4 bases and J lost 4, with 23 bases in between. In germline, CDR1 is SGHNT, CDR2 YYREEE (reference sequence). CDR3 length: 17 amino acids.

This clonotype occurred a few times. The chain links TRBV12-3 or TRBV12-4 to TRBJ1-1; D might be TRBD1 (5 bases). This CDR3 spans 10 amino acids. The V gene lost 5 bases and the J gene lost 11 bases, with 9 bases spanning the gap. CDR3 coding DNA: TGTGCCAGCAGTGGGACCTGGGCTTTCTTT. Encoded protein: CASSGTWAFF.

The V and J genes are TRBV3-1 and TRBJ1-5; no clear D gene. Trimming left V 1 base short and J 3 bases short, with 10 bases between. CDR1 and CDR2 from the germline V gene are LGHDT and YNNKEL (reference sequence). CDR3 length equals 15 residues. CDR3 sequence (DNA): TGTGCCAGCAGCCAAGTTTGGGGAAACAATCAGCCCCAGCATTTT. This sequence encodes CASSQVWGNNQPQHF.

This clonotype was observed many times. CDR3 in DNA: TGTGCCAGCAGTGTGGGGACCGCCGGGTATGGCTACACCTTC. Amino acids: CASSVGTAGYGYTF. The chain is built from TRBV25-1 and TRBJ1-2, with D perhaps matching TRBD1 (5 bases). This CDR3 is built from 14 residues. CDR1 and CDR2 from the germline V gene are MGHDK and SYGVNS. V lost 4 bases to trimming and J lost 5 bases, with 14 bases between them.

The gene calls are TRBV24-1 and TRBJ2-5; a weak D match, TRBD1 (6 bases). Between the trimmed V and J ends, which lost 2 bases and 3 bases, there was a span of 15 bases. The length of the CDR3 is 16 residues. The germline gives CDR1 KGHDR, CDR2 SFDVKD. The CDR3 DNA reads TGTGCCACCAGTGATTCCTGGACAGTGGCAAAAGAGACCCAGTACTTC. Protein product: CATSDSWTVAKETQYF.

The chain links TRBV7-2 to TRBJ2-3; the match to TRBD1 covers 8 bases. The germline gives CDR1 SGHTA, CDR2 FQGNSA. The V and J ends lost 3 bases and 1 base, in that order; junction bases with no gene match: 12. The CDR3 runs 18 residues. The CDR3 spells CASSLGDRWGSGTDTQYF. DNA of the CDR3: TGTGCCAGCAGCTTGGGGGACAGGTGGGGTTCTGGCACAGATACGCAGTATTTT.

V gene TRBV20-1 combines with J gene TRBJ2-3, with TRBD2 identical over 7 bases. J was trimmed by 6 bases and V by 5 bases; bases with no gene match: 11. This CDR3 has 14 residues. The germline V gene encodes CDR1 DFQATT and CDR2 SNEGSKA (reference sequence). CDR3 loop: CSAGREDQADTQYF. The CDR3 DNA is TGCAGTGCTGGTCGGGAGGATCAGGCCGATACGCAGTATTTT.

This clonotype was detected a few times. The chain is built from TRBV20-1 and TRBJ2-1; 9 positions match TRBD2. This CDR3 has 15 residues. Germline-derived CDR1 and CDR2 are DFQATT and SNEGSKA (reference sequence). V lost 6 bases, J lost 4 bases, and 10 bases stayed unmatched. The DNA for the CDR3 is TGCAGTGCCCGAAGGAGCGGGGGGACTTACAATGAGCAGTTCTTC. Translated, it gives CSARRSGGTYNEQFF.

This clonotype was seen many times. The chain recombines TRBV5-1 with TRBJ1-4; D not certain. Germline V gene data show CDR1 as SGHRS and CDR2 as YFSETQ. The CDR3 extends over 16 amino acids. Trimming took 4 bases from V and 0 from J, leaving 13 bases between them. CDR3 coding DNA: TGCGCCAGCAGCACCGGGAGATTCACAACTAATGAAAAACTGTTTTTT. As protein: CASSTGRFTTNEKLFF.

This sequence joins TRBV6-5 and TRBJ2-2, with 7 bases matching TRBD1. V shed 6 bases, J shed 3 bases, and the junction held 13 bases outside the gene matches. CDR3 size: 17 residues. Per germline, CDR1 MNHEY and CDR2 SVGAGI. CDR3 in DNA: TGTGCCAGCAGGCCCAACGACAGGGCGGCTGACACCGGGGAGCTGTTTTTT. It encodes CASRPNDRAADTGELFF.

This clonotype was seen repeatedly, ten times or more. The rearrangement joins TRBV2 to TRBJ2-7; 7 bases align to TRBD1. The CDR3 is 14 amino acids. Trimming removed 5 bases from V and 2 bases from J; junction bases left unmatched: 6. Germline values: CDR1 SNHLY, CDR2 FYNNEI. The CDR3 here is CASSRQGTTYEQYF. DNA for the CDR3: TGTGCCAGCAGTAGACAGGGAACCACCTACGAGCAGTACTTC.

This clonotype was recorded at least ten times. The J gene is TRBJ1-5, the V gene TRBV28, with 8 bases fitting TRBD1. The V gene end was trimmed by 3 bases and the J gene end by 5 bases; junction bases not matched to a gene: 9. The germline V gene has CDR1 MDHEN and CDR2 SYDVKM. The CDR3 has 16 amino acids. CDR3 residues: CASSLSGQGPYQPQHF. The CDR3 nucleotides read TGTGCCAGCAGTTTGTCCGGACAGGGCCCCTATCAGCCCCAGCATTTT.

This sequence joins TRBV6-5 and TRBJ1-5; D call uncertain. Germline CDR1 and CDR2: MNHEY and SVGAGI. The V end lost 5 bases, the J end lost 2 bases, and 16 bases lay between the germline ends. CDR3 length: 16 amino acids. The CDR3 loop reads CASSESVSAGNQPQHF. CDR3 nucleotide sequence: TGTGCCAGCAGTGAATCCGTCTCTGCGGGCAATCAGCCCCAGCATTTT.

This clonotype came up a few times. The chain links TRBV6-6 to TRBJ2-5; 8 bases map to TRBD1. The trim removed 0 bases at V and 5 bases at J, leaving 2 bases unmatched. CDR1 MNHNY and CDR2 SVGAGI come from the germline V gene (reference sequence). The CDR3 runs 14 residues. The CDR3, as DNA: TGTGCCAGCAGTTACTCGTACAGGGGGGAGACCCAGTACTTC. It codes for CASSYSYRGETQYF.

This clonotype showed up many times. The chain combines TRBV12-3 or TRBV12-4 with TRBJ1-1, with D maybe TRBD1 (6 bases). The length of the CDR3 is 14 residues. V lost 1 base and J 5 bases, leaving 11 bases between the germline ends. The CDR3 DNA reads TGTGCCAGCAGTTTAGAGTCAGGGGTGACTGAAGCTTTCTTT. Translation: CASSLESGVTEAFF.